Below, 5 T cell receptor beta chains from the same sample are listed, as sequenced in a study of STAT5B mutations in CD4+ large granular lymphocyte leukemia (dated by TCRdb to between 2020 and 2023). Libraries were made using the immunoSEQ multiplex PCR assay. TCRdb holds this immuneACCESS table with in-frame rearrangements only. Some clones are missing; in checked studies, unresolved V genes explain under half, and the rest has no known cause. Present in this sample are tens of thousands of clones, about four fifths of which were seen just once. The ten largest clonotypes hold 3.1% of the sample. Input material: CD4+ T cells from blood buffy coats. The receptor set was obtained from a human donor in good health.

This clone has a handful of counts. The chain is built from TRBV28 and TRBJ1-1; D gene unclear. This CDR3 comprises 12 residues. CDR1 MDHEN and CDR2 SYDVKM come from the germline V gene. Trimming shortened V by 4 bases and J by 4 bases, and 7 bases separated the two germline ends. Written as DNA, the CDR3 is TGTGCCAGCAGTTGGGGTACCACTGAAGCTTTCTTT. Its translation is CASSWGTTEAFF.

The chain couples TRBV7-2 to TRBJ2-3; D might be TRBD2 (5 bases). V was pared by 5 bases and J by 1 base, with 10 bases between. Germline values: CDR1 SGHTA, CDR2 FQGNSA. The CDR3 has 14 amino acids. This CDR3 is CASSRSGGTDTQYF. In DNA, the CDR3 is TGTGCCAGCAGCCGATCCGGGGGCACAGATACGCAGTATTTT.

DNA for the CDR3: TGTGCCAGCAGCTTAGGGGAACTAGCGGGAGTCGGTGAGACCCAGTACTTC. It encodes CASSLGELAGVGETQYF. The gene calls are TRBV7-9 and TRBJ2-5; 11 bases are a match to TRBD2. V shed 1 base, J shed 5 bases, and the junction held 9 bases outside the gene matches. The CDR3 has 17 amino acids. CDR1 and CDR2 from the germline V gene are SEHNR and FQNEAQ (reference sequence).

The rearrangement uses TRBV27 and TRBJ1-2; D perhaps matches TRBD1 (6 bases). V lost 5 bases, J lost 5 bases, and 12 bases lay in between. Germline V gene data show CDR1 as MNHEY and CDR2 as SMNVEV (reference sequence). The CDR3 length is 13 residues. This CDR3 is CASSGDRLYGYTF. CDR3 nucleotides: TGTGCCAGCAGTGGAGACAGGCTTTATGGCTACACCTTC.

The chain couples TRBV12-2 to TRBJ2-3; the table's D call, TRBD1, has no DNA check behind it. TRBV12-2 is marked as a pseudogene. The CDR3 has 16 residues. CDR3: CASRLVPGKRTDTQYF. Here the CDR3 DNA reads TGTGCAAGTCGCTTAGTGCCAGGGAAAAGAACAGATACGCAGTATTTT.